These 6 T cell receptor beta chains came from one sample sequenced in a study of T-cell reconstitution after alpha-beta-depleted transplantation in children. These receptors have no known antigen. Overall study results and limits: The authors attributed T-cell counts and diversity one year after transplant mostly to newly produced T cells.

Preparation of the TCRbeta library was carried out with unique molecular identifiers. TCRdb reprocessed the PCR reads with MiXCR, giving one entry per CDR3 protein. The table has some 300,000 distinct CDR3 sequences, about 7.3% seen once. The sample here was peripheral blood, taken 360 days after TCRalphabeta/CD19-depleted stem cell transplant. The source of these receptors is a female patient aged 2-9 years who had a stem cell transplant for Fanconi anemia, so the T cells may come from the graft donor.

There are many counts of this clonotype. The chain combines TRBV29-1 with TRBJ1-1, with a weak D call TRBD1 (6 bases). CDR1 SQVTM and CDR2 ANQGSEA come from the germline V gene. The ends were cut back, 4 bases at V and 1 base at J, with 10 bases in the middle. CDR3 size: 13 residues. The CDR3 loop is CSVASTGNTEAFF. The CDR3 DNA reads as TGCAGCGTTGCCTCGACAGGGAACACTGAAGCTTTCTTT.

This clonotype was seen repeatedly, ten times or more. This rearrangement joins TRBV20-1 to TRBJ1-2, with D tentatively TRBD1 (6 bases). The V and J ends lost 6 bases and 4 bases respectively, with 12 bases between them. This CDR3 region has 12 residues. Germline V gives CDR1 DFQATT, CDR2 SNEGSKA (reference sequence). The CDR3 sequence is CSAQTGPYGYTF. The CDR3 DNA reads as TGCAGTGCGCAGACAGGACCCTATGGCTACACCTTC.

V usage is TRBV19 and J usage is TRBJ2-7; 10 positions agree with TRBD2. Germline CDR1 and CDR2: LNHDA and SQIVND (reference sequence). The CDR3 runs to 17 residues. V was pared by 6 bases and J by 0 bases, with 11 bases of the junction left unmatched. The CDR3 nucleotides are TGTGCCAGTAGCGGAGCTAGCGGGGGCCGCAGCTCCTACGAGCAGTACTTC. Protein sequence: CASSGASGGRSSYEQYF.

The table lists this clonotype with many counts. The rearrangement uses TRBV20-1 and TRBJ2-1, with 8 nucleotides matching TRBD1. The J segment lost 5 bases and the V segment lost 4 bases, leaving 1 base of the junction unmatched. Germline V gene sequence: CDR1 DFQATT, CDR2 SNEGSKA (reference sequence). This CDR3 is 12 amino acids long. CDR3 sequence reads: CSAKDRDNEQFF. The CDR3, as DNA: TGCAGTGCTAAGGACAGGGACAATGAGCAGTTCTTC.

This clonotype was seen repeatedly, ten times or more. The DNA of the CDR3 is TGTGCCAGCAGCAGGACAGGGACCTCCTACGAGCAGTACTTC. Protein sequence: CASSRTGTSYEQYF. This chain connects TRBV2 to TRBJ2-7; 8 nucleotides agree with TRBD1. CDR3 length: 14 residues. With V trimmed by 6 bases and J by 0 bases, 4 bases remained unmatched. Germline lookup yields CDR1 SNHLY and CDR2 FYNNEI.

CDR3 sequence reads: CATSDLDSYNEQFF. The CDR3 coding sequence is TGTGCCACCAGTGATTTGGACTCCTACAATGAGCAGTTCTTC. The chain is built from TRBV24-1 and TRBJ2-1, with D uncertain. The ends were cut back, 0 bases at V and 0 bases at J, with 2 bases in the middle. This CDR3 region has 14 residues. The germline V gene has CDR1 KGHDR and CDR2 SFDVKD.